The clone carrying this T cell receptor (beta chain) showed up just a few times. The data were taken from a study of technical replicates of blood from several donors. Measured with immunoSEQ multiplex PCR; TCRdb has only the in-frame clones, and not every one. The sample lists about 59,000 clones, 93% seen once, with around 4.2% in the top ten. This CDR3 comprises 14 residues. CDR1 SEHNR and CDR2 FQNEAQ come from the germline V gene (reference sequence). Trimming left V 4 bases short and J 5 bases short, with 15 bases between. The chain employs TRBV7-9 and TRBJ2-7; a weak D match, TRBD1 (5 bases). This TCR derives from a human donor in good health. Some clones in this sample may be carry-over from other donors' samples. What was sequenced was PBMCs. Here the CDR3 reads CASSSSGMGNEQYF. In DNA, the CDR3 is TGTGCCAGCAGCTCCTCAGGGATGGGAAACGAGCAGTACTTC. Combining the CDR3 with reference TRBV7-9 and TRBJ2-7 gives the whole variable domain DTGVSQNPRHKITKRGQNVTFRCDPISEHNRLYWYRQTLGQGPEFLTYFQNEAQLEKSRLLSDRFSAERPKGSFSTLEIQRTEQGDSAMYLCASSSSGMGNEQYFGPGTRLTVT.